This TCR beta chain appears in the sequencing data of a study of cytotoxic CD8 clonotypes in ibrutinib-treated CLL. At the level of the study: Among the patients, fewer than twelve presented as relapsed/refractory and around 15 as treatment-naive; fewer than 18 showed unmutated IGHV. When averaged across all of the samples, the counts came to approximately 250,000 productive templates and about 100,000 productive rearrangements.

A remark on this clone: Its antigen is unidentified.

Study results and caveats: Clonality correlated strongly with circulating CD8+ T cells and exceeded age-matched healthy donors at baseline.

Generated by immunoSEQ multiplex PCR, the TCRdb table keeps only in-frame clones and is missing some. The sample shows about 140,000 clones, less than 95% of them seen only once. The CDR3 runs 18 residues. Trimming took off 1 base at V and 1 base at J, with 16 bases between the two ends. Looked up from germline, CDR1 is MDHEN and CDR2 is SYDVKM. This TCR was recovered from a human donor with chronic lymphocytic leukemia. Source: PBMCs, taken after 12 months of ibrutinib treatment. J is TRBJ1-4 and V is TRBV28, with a weak D call TRBD1 (6 bases). CDR3 sequence: CASSLLGGGGLTNEKLFF. CDR3 in DNA: TGTGCCAGCAGTTTATTAGGCGGAGGGGGTCTAACTAATGAAAAACTGTTTTTT.